The clone carrying this TCR beta chain came up a few times. This specimen belongs to a study of radiotherapy plus CTLA-4 blockade in lung cancer. Study at large: Disease control reached approximately 30%, with objective responses in 15% to 20%.

Sequenced by immunoSEQ multiplex PCR; TCRdb stores in-frame clones only, minus some. The sample has some 66,000 clones; over 75% are singletons. The receptor was isolated from a human donor with non-small cell lung cancer who had a partial response to radiotherapy plus ipilimumab. Sequencing used peripheral blood, obtained from a patient treated with radiotherapy plus ipilimumab.

The CDR3 reads CASSEAPGGRFGTGYTF. The CDR3, as DNA: TGTGCCAGCAGTGAAGCGCCCGGGGGGCGCTTTGGAACGGGCTACACCTTC. The chain uses TRBV6-1 and TRBJ1-2; maybe TRBD1 (6 bases). V lost 0 bases and J 8 bases, leaving 22 bases between the germline ends. Looked up from germline, CDR1 is MNHNS and CDR2 is SASEGT. The CDR3 consists of 17 residues.